This is a list of T cell receptor beta chains from one sample in a study of human T cells and chemical hapten exposure. MiXCR, run by TCRdb on the RACE reads, gives a single entry per CDR3 protein. Here the sample spans 85,000 to 130,000 distinct CDR3 sequences, 9.5% to 15% being singletons. The source was whole blood, collected in connection with sensitization to the hapten diphenylcyclopropenone (DPC). These receptor sequences come from a woman between 45 and 65 years old with alopecia areata. Some clones in this sample may be carry-over from other donors' samples. Both conserved end residues are part of each CDR3. Each record gives: V gene, clone size, D gene, J gene, CDR3 DNA, CDR3 protein. The D gene is left open where the match is weak. Clone sizes are given selectively: once, few, many, or a class where the clone is expanded.

TRBV28	-	TRBD1	TRBJ2-5	TGTGCCAGCAGTCCACAAACAGGGGGAGAGACCCAGTACTTC	CASSPQTGGETQYF
TRBV12-3/TRBV12-4	few	-	TRBJ1-1	TGTGCCAGCAGTTCCCCTTCCACTGAAGCTTTCTTT	CASSSPSTEAFF
TRBV6-6	few	-	TRBJ1-6	TGTGCCAGCAGTGAATCAGGGTACTCCTATAATTCACCCCTCCACTTT	CASSESGYSYNSPLHF
TRBV7-2	-	TRBD2	TRBJ2-3	TGTGCCAGCAGCTTTTTTGCGGGAGGGTACGATACGCAGTATTTT	CASSFFAGGYDTQYF
TRBV6-2/TRBV6-3	many	-	TRBJ2-3	TGTGCCAGCAGTCCCCTCGCCAGCGCAGTGACGCAGTATTTT	CASSPLASAVTQYF
TRBV2	-	-	TRBJ2-4	TGTGCCAGCACCCGGGAGTTGGTAGCCAAAAACATTCAGTACTTC	CASTRELVAKNIQYF
TRBV7-2	few	-	TRBJ2-6	TGTGCCAGCAGCTTAGCCCAAGGTACTGGGGCCAACGTCCTGACTTTC	CASSLAQGTGANVLTF
TRBV6-2/TRBV6-3	few	-	TRBJ1-2	TGTGCCAGCAGTTACTATGTAACAGGAGAAGGATATGGCTACACCTTC	CASSYYVTGEGYGYTF
TRBV20-1	few	-	TRBJ2-4	TGCAGTGCTAGTGGAATAGCCAAAAACATTCAGTACTTC	CSASGIAKNIQYF
TRBV28	few	TRBD2	TRBJ2-3	TGTGCCAGCAGGCAACAGGGACTAGCGGTCCTATGGGATACGCAGTATTTT	CASRQQGLAVLWDTQYF
TRBV25-1	-	-	TRBJ2-6	TGTGCCAGCAGTGAATTTAGGGGCTCTGGGGCCAACGTCCTGACTTTC	CASSEFRGSGANVLTF
TRBV28	-	-	TRBJ1-6	TGTGCCAGCGGGCGGGACCGTAATTCACCCCTCCACTTT	CASGRDRNSPLHF
TRBV6-1	-	-	TRBJ2-5	TGTGCCAGCAGTGATCCCGGGGCCATCGGGGAGACCCAGTACTTC	CASSDPGAIGETQYF
TRBV4-1	few	-	TRBJ2-7	TGCGCCAGCAGCCAGGGTTCGAGCGGTGAGCAGTACTTC	CASSQGSSGEQYF
TRBV4-1	many	-	TRBJ1-5	TGCGCCAGCAGCCAAGAGTGGATTAGCAATCAGCCCCAGCATTTT	CASSQEWISNQPQHF
TRBV9	-	-	TRBJ2-2	TGTGCCAGCAGCCCGCCTCGTTTGGGGCTGAACACCGGGGAGCTGTTTTTT	CASSPPRLGLNTGELFF
TRBV5-4	few	-	TRBJ1-1	TGTGCCAGCAGCTTCTCGACAGGGAACACTGAAGCTTTCTTT	CASSFSTGNTEAFF
TRBV7-6	few	TRBD1	TRBJ1-5	TGTGCCAGCAGCTTAGGGACAGGGGTAGGACAGCACCAGCATTTT	CASSLGTGVGQHQHF
TRBV28	few	TRBD1	TRBJ2-7	TGTGCCAGCAGTGAAGGGACAGGGGGTTCCTACGAGCAGTACTTC	CASSEGTGGSYEQYF
TRBV19	few	TRBD1	TRBJ2-7	TGTGCCAGTAGCCGGTATACCGGGACAGGGCTCTCCTACGAGCAGTACTTC	CASSRYTGTGLSYEQYF
TRBV20-1	-	TRBD2	TRBJ2-7	TGCAGTGCTCAGCGGGAAAGAACCTACGAGCAGTACTTC	CSAQRERTYEQYF
TRBV6-6	few	-	TRBJ2-7	TGTGCCAGCAGTTACTCGATCGGGACCCGGTTAGGGGCGGACGAGCAGTACTTC	CASSYSIGTRLGADEQYF
TRBV4-2	few	-	TRBJ2-3	TGTGCCAGCAGCCAGGCCCTAGCGAAATTAGGCACAGATACGCAGTATTTT	CASSQALAKLGTDTQYF
TRBV2	-	-	TRBJ1-4	TGTGCCAGCAGTGTTGGAAGGAGCGAAAAACTGTTTTTT	CASSVGRSEKLFF
TRBV5-3	many	-	TRBJ2-1	TGTGCCAGAAGCTCTGCAGTAGCGACACCCGACTACAATGAGCAGTTCTTC	CARSSAVATPDYNEQFF
TRBV5-1	few	TRBD1	TRBJ2-1	TGCGCCAGCAGCACCGACAGGGCAAATGAGCAGTTCTTC	CASSTDRANEQFF
TRBV2	few	TRBD2	TRBJ2-5	TGTGCCAGCAGTATGACTAGCGCAGAAGAGACCCAGTACTTC	CASSMTSAEETQYF
TRBV20-1	-	TRBD2	TRBJ2-1	TGCAGTGCCAAGCGGGACTACAATGAGCAGTTCTTC	CSAKRDYNEQFF
TRBV28	many	TRBD1	TRBJ1-5	TGTGCCAGCAGTTCGGACAGGGGGCAGGATCAGCCCCAGCATTTT	CASSSDRGQDQPQHF
TRBV11-3	-	-	TRBJ2-1	TGTGCCAGCAGCCCCCAAGGGGATGAGCAGTTCTTC	CASSPQGDEQFF
TRBV18	few	-	TRBJ2-2	TGTGCCAGCTCACCCGGGGAGATCCACCCGAACACCGGGGAGCTGTTTTTT	CASSPGEIHPNTGELFF
TRBV20-1	-	-	TRBJ1-5	TGCAGTGCCACTCATGGGACCGTCCTCAATCAGCCCCAGCATTTT	CSATHGTVLNQPQHF
TRBV28	many	-	TRBJ2-7	TGTGCCAGCAGTTCAAGGCGCTTGGGCCCGCCCTACGAGCAGTACTTC	CASSSRRLGPPYEQYF
TRBV4-3	few	-	TRBJ2-3	TGCGCCAGCAGCCAAGATCTGGGTTCGACAGATACGCAGTATTTT	CASSQDLGSTDTQYF
TRBV5-1	-	-	TRBJ2-5	TGCGCCAGCAGCTTGGGGGCGGCCCGGGGGCAAGAGACCCAGTACTTC	CASSLGAARGQETQYF
TRBV28	-	-	TRBJ1-1	TGTGCCAGCAGTTTGGCGACTGAGGAAGCTTTCTTT	CASSLATEEAFF
TRBV12-3/TRBV12-4	-	-	TRBJ1-5	TGTGCCAGCAGTTTGTCGGATCAGCCCCAGCATTTT	CASSLSDQPQHF
TRBV6-5	few	-	TRBJ2-2	TGTGCCAGCAGTTTGGGACCTGGAACTAGGGGGTACACCGGGGAGCTGTTTTTT	CASSLGPGTRGYTGELFF
TRBV7-2	-	TRBD1	TRBJ2-3	TGTGCCAGCACCCGTACAGGGGGACTTTCGTATTTT	CASTRTGGLSYF
TRBV19	few	-	TRBJ2-3	TGTGCCAGTAGGGATTATTTGGAGTCCACAGATACGCAGTATTTT	CASRDYLESTDTQYF
TRBV2	-	-	TRBJ1-5	TGTGCCAGCGCGCTTAGGGGTCAGAATCAGCCCCAGCATTTT	CASALRGQNQPQHF
TRBV6-1	few	-	TRBJ2-4	TGTGCCAGCAAATACGGGACGGGGGTTGTCATTCAGTACTTC	CASKYGTGVVIQYF
TRBV20-1	-	-	TRBJ1-5	TGCAGTGCCGTATCTGATGGAAGCAATCAGCCCCAGCATTTT	CSAVSDGSNQPQHF
TRBV5-1	many	-	TRBJ2-7	TGCGCCAGCAGCTTGGACGGTCAGGGGTCCTACGAGCAGTACTTC	CASSLDGQGSYEQYF
TRBV6-2/TRBV6-3	-	-	TRBJ1-1	TGTGCCAGCAGTTTCGACTCGGGCAGAATGAACACTGAAGCTTTCTTT	CASSFDSGRMNTEAFF
TRBV29-1	few	-	TRBJ1-4	TGCAGCGCTCGGGGGAGCTTAAATGAAAAACTGTTTTTT	CSARGSLNEKLFF
TRBV3-1	few	-	TRBJ2-2	TGTGCCAGCAGAGGGGGGGCCCTTAACACCGGGGAGCTGTTTTTT	CASRGGALNTGELFF
TRBV6-1	many	-	TRBJ1-2	TGTGCCAGCAGTGAATCCGGACAGCCCGCTGGCTATGGCTACACCTTC	CASSESGQPAGYGYTF
TRBV20-1	-	TRBD1	TRBJ2-7	TGCAGTGCTGGGGGACAGAGCTCCTACGAGCAGTACTTC	CSAGGQSSYEQYF
TRBV11-2	few	-	TRBJ2-5	TGTGCCAGCAGTTACTCCAGACAGAGCCAAGAGACCCAGTACTTC	CASSYSRQSQETQYF
TRBV9	-	-	TRBJ2-1	TGTGCCAGCAGCATCGGGACTCTCGGGAATGAGCAGTTCTTC	CASSIGTLGNEQFF
TRBV7-9	many	TRBD1	TRBJ1-2	TGTGCCAGCAGCTTAGTAGGGGGCGGCTATGGCTACACCTTC	CASSLVGGGYGYTF